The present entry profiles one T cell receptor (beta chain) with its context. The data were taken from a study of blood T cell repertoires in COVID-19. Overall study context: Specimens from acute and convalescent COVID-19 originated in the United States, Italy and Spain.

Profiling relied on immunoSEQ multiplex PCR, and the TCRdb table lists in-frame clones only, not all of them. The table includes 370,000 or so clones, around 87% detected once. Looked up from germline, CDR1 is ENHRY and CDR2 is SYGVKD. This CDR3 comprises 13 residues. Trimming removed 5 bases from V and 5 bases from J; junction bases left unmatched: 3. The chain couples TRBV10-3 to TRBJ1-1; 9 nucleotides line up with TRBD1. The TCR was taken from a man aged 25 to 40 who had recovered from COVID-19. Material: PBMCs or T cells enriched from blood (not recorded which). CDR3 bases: TGTGCCATCAGTTGGGACAGGGCTACTGAAGCTTTCTTT. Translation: CAISWDRATEAFF.